Sequencing of this T cell receptor beta chain was carried out in a study of vaccination and CD4 T cells after COVID-19. On this clonotype itself: Antigen specificity is unknown.

Scientists ran DNA taken from cultured CD4+ T cells through the Oncomine TCR Beta short-read assay for sequencing. From CD4+ T cells that had been cultured, genomic DNA was extracted. MiXCR, run by TCRdb on the PCR reads, gives a single entry per CDR3 protein. Of over 15,000 distinct CDR3 sequences detected, 54% appear once; the ten largest clones hold around 16%. As to treatment: roughly 11-day PBMC culture with coronavirus spike peptide pools or control peptides (ViraFEST assay). With 1 base removed from V and 7 bases from J, the gap between germline ends came to 8 bases. Germline assignment: CDR1 SGHTA and CDR2 FQGNSA. CDR3 length: 13 amino acids.

Material for sequencing was CD4+ T cells from blood, cultured in vitro. The sequence came from a human donor who had recovered from COVID-19. This chain joins TRBV7-2 and TRBJ1-5; TRBD1 might be the D (5 bases). The CDR3 here is CASSLVGAQPQHF. For the CDR3, the DNA is TGTGCCAGCAGCTTAGTAGGGGCCCAGCCCCAGCATTTT.